Each of the 8 T cell receptor beta chains below was sequenced from the same sample in a study. One entry per CDR3 protein results from TCRdb running MiXCR on the RT-PCR reads. The table lists about 700,000 distinct CDR3 sequences, over 12% of them singletons, with roughly 4% in the top ten. The sample was memory CD4+ T cells from blood. These receptors came from a female donor in good health, serving as a healthy control.

This clonotype appeared a few times. The rearrangement links TRBV11-1 to TRBJ1-2; no reliable D call. Between the trimmed V and J ends, which lost 2 bases and 6 bases, there was a span of 19 bases. The CDR3 totals 16 residues. CDR1 and CDR2 from the germline V gene are SGHAT and FQDESV (reference sequence). The CDR3 is CASSLPPTAGFNGYTF. CDR3 nucleotides: TGTGCCAGCAGCTTACCCCCTACGGCTGGTTTCAATGGCTACACCTTC.

This clonotype was detected only a few times. The rearrangement uses TRBV4-1 and TRBJ1-2; D remains ambiguous. Looked up from germline, CDR1 is MGHRA and CDR2 is YSYEKL. CDR3 size: 13 residues. Trimming stripped 0 bases from V and 4 bases from J, with 6 bases between. The CDR3: CASSQEGVYGYTF. Written as DNA, the CDR3 is TGCGCCAGCAGCCAAGAAGGAGTCTATGGCTACACCTTC.

The chain uses TRBV20-1 and TRBJ2-7; 11 bases are a match to TRBD2. In germline, CDR1 is DFQATT, CDR2 SNEGSKA (reference sequence). This CDR3 has 13 residues. Trimming took 5 bases from V and 2 from J; bases not matched to a gene: 2. CDR3: CSAHSGRAYEQYF. CDR3 DNA: TGCAGTGCTCATAGCGGGAGGGCCTACGAGCAGTACTTC.

In its sample, this clonotype was seen many times. The V and J genes are TRBV20-1 and TRBJ1-2, with 7 positions matching TRBD1. CDR1 DFQATT and CDR2 SNEGSKA come from the germline V gene (reference sequence). This CDR3 is built from 15 residues. The ends lost 6 bases at V and 2 bases at J; junction bases unmatched: 12. The CDR3 protein is CSANSPSTGNYGYTF. The CDR3 coding sequence is TGCAGTGCCAACTCTCCCTCGACAGGGAACTATGGCTACACCTTC.

In its sample, this clonotype was seen a few times. The chain joins TRBV9 to TRBJ2-7, with unresolved D. The CDR3 length is 16 residues. The V end lost 1 base, the J end lost 2 bases, and 16 bases lay between the germline ends. Germline V gene data show CDR1 as SGDLS and CDR2 as YYNGEE. As DNA, the CDR3 is TGTGCCAGCAGCGTAACGTTTGTAAACTACCCCTACGAGCAGTACTTC. It codes for CASSVTFVNYPYEQYF.

This clonotype has only a few counts. The V gene is TRBV7-2, the J gene TRBJ2-5; 13 bases fit TRBD2. This CDR3 has 16 residues. Trimming took 4 bases from V and 1 from J; bases not matched to a gene: 3. Per the germline V gene, CDR1 is SGHTA and CDR2 is FQGNSA. The CDR3 loop reads CASSSRTSGGQETQYF. Here the CDR3 DNA reads TGTGCCAGCAGCTCCCGGACTAGCGGGGGCCAAGAGACCCAGTACTTC.

The chain has TRBV18 and TRBJ2-7, with TRBD1 identical over 11 bases. Germline V CDR1 and CDR2: KGHSH, LQKENI. This CDR3 comprises 15 residues. The ends lost 1 base at V and 7 bases at J; junction bases unmatched: 6. In DNA, the CDR3 is TGTGCCAGCTCACCACTGGGACAGGGGGTTCAAGAGCAGTACTTC. It encodes CASSPLGQGVQEQYF.

This chain joins TRBV28 and TRBJ1-2; 7 positions agree with TRBD1. The CDR3 covers 14 residues. Germline trimming cut 4 bases from V and 4 bases from J; bases unmatched to any gene: 6. CDR1 and CDR2 from the germline V gene are MDHEN and SYDVKM. CDR3 protein: CASSSPGQFYGYTF. The CDR3, as DNA: TGTGCCAGCAGTTCCCCGGGACAGTTCTATGGCTACACCTTC.